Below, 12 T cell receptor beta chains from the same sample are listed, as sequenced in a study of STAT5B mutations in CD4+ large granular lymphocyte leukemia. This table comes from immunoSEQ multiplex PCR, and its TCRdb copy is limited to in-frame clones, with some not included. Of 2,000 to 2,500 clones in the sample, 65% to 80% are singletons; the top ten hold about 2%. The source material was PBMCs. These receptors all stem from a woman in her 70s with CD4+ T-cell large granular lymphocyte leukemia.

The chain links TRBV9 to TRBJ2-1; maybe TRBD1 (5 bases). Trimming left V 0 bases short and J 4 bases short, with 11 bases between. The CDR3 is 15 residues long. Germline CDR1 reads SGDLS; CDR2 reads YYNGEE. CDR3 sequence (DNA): TGTGCCAGCAGCGTAGCAGGACAACGATACAATGAGCAGTTCTTC. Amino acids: CASSVAGQRYNEQFF.

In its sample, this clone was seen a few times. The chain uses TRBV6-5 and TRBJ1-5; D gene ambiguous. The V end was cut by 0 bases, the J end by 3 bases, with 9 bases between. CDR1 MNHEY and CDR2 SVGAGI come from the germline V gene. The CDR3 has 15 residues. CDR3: CASSYSLGVNQPQHF. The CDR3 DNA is TGTGCCAGCAGTTACTCTCTTGGGGTCAATCAGCCCCAGCATTTT.

In DNA form, the CDR3 reads TGCAGCGTGCGGGGTCGGGAGACCCAGTACTTC. Protein: CSVRGRETQYF. V usage is TRBV29-1 and J usage is TRBJ2-5; possibly TRBD2 for D (6 bases). Germline lookup yields CDR1 SQVTM and CDR2 ANQGSEA. V was trimmed by 6 bases and J by 5 bases, leaving 10 bases between them. There are 11 residues in the CDR3.

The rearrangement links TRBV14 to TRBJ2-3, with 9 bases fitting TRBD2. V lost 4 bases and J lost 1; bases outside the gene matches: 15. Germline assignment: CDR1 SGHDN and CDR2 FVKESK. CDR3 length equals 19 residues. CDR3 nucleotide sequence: TGTGCCAGCAGCCCGGGACTAGCCGTGGTACCTTGGGGCACAGATACGCAGTATTTT. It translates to CASSPGLAVVPWGTDTQYF.

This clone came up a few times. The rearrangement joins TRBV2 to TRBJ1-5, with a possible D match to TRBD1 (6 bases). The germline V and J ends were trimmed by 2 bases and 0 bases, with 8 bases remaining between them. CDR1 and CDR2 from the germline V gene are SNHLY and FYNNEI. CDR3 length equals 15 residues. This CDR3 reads CASSETGSSNQPQHF. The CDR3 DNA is TGTGCCAGCAGTGAAACAGGGAGTAGCAATCAGCCCCAGCATTTT.

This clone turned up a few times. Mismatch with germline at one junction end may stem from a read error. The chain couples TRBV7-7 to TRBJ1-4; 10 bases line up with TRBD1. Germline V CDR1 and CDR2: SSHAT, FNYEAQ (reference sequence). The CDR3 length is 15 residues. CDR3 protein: CASSLGQGGNEKLFF. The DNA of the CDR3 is TGTGCTAGCAGCTTAGGACAGGGGGGAAATGAAAAACTGTTTTTT.

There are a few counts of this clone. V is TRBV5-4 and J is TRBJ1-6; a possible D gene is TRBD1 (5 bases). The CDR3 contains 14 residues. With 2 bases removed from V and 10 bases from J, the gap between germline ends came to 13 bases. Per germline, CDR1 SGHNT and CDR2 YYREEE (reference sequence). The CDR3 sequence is CASSFREKGSPLHF. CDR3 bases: TGTGCCAGCAGCTTCAGGGAGAAAGGGTCACCCCTCCACTTT.

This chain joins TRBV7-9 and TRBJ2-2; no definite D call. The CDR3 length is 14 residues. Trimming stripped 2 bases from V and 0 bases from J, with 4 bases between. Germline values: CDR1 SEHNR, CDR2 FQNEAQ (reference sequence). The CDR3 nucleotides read TGTGCCAGCAGCTTAAATCCGAACACCGGGGAGCTGTTTTTT. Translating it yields CASSLNPNTGELFF.

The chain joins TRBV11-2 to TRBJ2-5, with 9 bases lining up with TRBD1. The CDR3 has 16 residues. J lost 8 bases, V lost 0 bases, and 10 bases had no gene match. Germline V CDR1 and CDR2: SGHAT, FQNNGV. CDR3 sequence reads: CASSLDTSGQGLTQYF. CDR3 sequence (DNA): TGTGCCAGCAGCTTAGATACTTCGGGACAGGGATTAACCCAGTACTTC.

CDR3 amino acids: CASSPTPTAQETQYF. CDR3 coding DNA: TGTGCCAGCAGCCCTACACCGACAGCACAAGAGACCCAGTACTTC. The chain has TRBV11-2 and TRBJ2-5, with a weak D call TRBD1 (5 bases). Germline assignment: CDR1 SGHAT and CDR2 FQNNGV. The CDR3 is 15 amino acids. The ends were cut back, 5 bases at V and 2 bases at J, with 15 bases in the middle.

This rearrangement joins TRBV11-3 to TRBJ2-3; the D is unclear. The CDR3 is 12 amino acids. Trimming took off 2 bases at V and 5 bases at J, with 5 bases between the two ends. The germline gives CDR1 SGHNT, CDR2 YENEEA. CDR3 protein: CASSLLKDTQYF. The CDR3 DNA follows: TGTGCCAGCAGCTTATTAAAAGATACGCAGTATTTT.

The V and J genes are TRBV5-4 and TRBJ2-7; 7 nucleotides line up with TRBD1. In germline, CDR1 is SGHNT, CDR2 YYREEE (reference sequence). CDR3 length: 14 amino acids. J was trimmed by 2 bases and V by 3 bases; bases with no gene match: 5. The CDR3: CASSWGQRTYEQYF. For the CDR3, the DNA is TGTGCCAGCAGCTGGGGACAGCGTACCTACGAGCAGTACTTC.